This T cell receptor beta chain is drawn from a study of T cells in Graves' hyperthyroidism and ophthalmopathy. General observations from the study: It was a median approximately 6 months before onset that the model predicted ophthalmopathy. A 13 V-J signature model discriminated ophthalmopathy versus stable hyperthyroidism.

Amplification targeted TCR beta CDR3 regions from RNA transcripts. HTBI primers were employed in a first-round RT-PCR of the TCR CDR3. TCRdb ran MiXCR on the multiplex PCR reads and lists one entry per CDR3 protein. The table lists over 650,000 distinct CDR3 sequences, 15% to 20% of them singletons. The CDR3 is made up of 12 amino acids. The V gene's germline CDR1 is MNHNS and CDR2 SASEGT. V was trimmed by 6 bases and J by 12 bases, leaving 17 bases between them. This clonotype turned up a few times. What it recognizes is unknown. This chain connects TRBV6-1 to TRBJ1-1, with TRBD1 as a possible D gene (6 bases). The sequencing input was blood. The source is a man between 18 and 35 years old with Graves' hyperthyroidism. The CDR3 DNA reads TGTGCCAGCAGGGATCGGGACACTTCTACTTTCTTT. Amino acids: CASRDRDTSTFF.